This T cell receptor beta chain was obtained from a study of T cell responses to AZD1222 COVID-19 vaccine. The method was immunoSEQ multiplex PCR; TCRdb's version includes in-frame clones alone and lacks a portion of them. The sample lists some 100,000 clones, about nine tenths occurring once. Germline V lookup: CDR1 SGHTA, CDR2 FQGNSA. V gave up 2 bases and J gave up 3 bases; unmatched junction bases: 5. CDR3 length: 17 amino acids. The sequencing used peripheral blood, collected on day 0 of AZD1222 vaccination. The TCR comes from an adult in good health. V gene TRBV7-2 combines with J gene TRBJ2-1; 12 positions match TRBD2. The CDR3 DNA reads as TGTGCCAGCAGCTTATTCTTGACTAGCGGGAGCTACAATGAGCAGTTCTTC. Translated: CASSLFLTSGSYNEQFF.